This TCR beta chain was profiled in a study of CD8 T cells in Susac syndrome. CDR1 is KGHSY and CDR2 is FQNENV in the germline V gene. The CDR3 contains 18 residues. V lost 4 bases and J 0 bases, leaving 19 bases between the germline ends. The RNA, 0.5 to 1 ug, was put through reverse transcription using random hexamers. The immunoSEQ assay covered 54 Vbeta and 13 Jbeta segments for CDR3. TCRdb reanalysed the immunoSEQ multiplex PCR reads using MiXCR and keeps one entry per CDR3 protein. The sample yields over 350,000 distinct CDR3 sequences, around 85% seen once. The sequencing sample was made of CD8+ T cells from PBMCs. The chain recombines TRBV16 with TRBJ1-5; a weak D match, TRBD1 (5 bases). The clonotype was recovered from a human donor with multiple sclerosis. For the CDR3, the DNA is TGTGCCAGCAGCCCGCTTGGGGCAGAAACTTTTAGCAATCAGCCCCAGCATTTT. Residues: CASSPLGAETFSNQPQHF.